The T cell receptor (beta chain) under discussion was sequenced for a study of T cell clusters in autoimmune cytopenias. Notes on the study in general: TRB repertoire shifts in secondary cytopenia and chronic lymphocytic leukemia mostly reflected lymphoma, not autoimmunity. No experiment has yet validated the function of the T cell clusters defined in silico. Primary autoimmune cytopenia patients appeared to lack physiological T cell clusters present in healthy donors.

TRB amplification used roughly 250 ng of peripheral blood genomic DNA. TRB was amplified by touch-down multiplex PCR, primer pools A and B combined. After re-calling the multiplex PCR reads, TCRdb lists one entry per CDR3 protein, DNA absent. The table lists some 7,000 distinct CDR3 sequences, with 25% in the top ten. Points on this clonotype: Antigen unknown.

The sequence derives from a human donor with an autoimmune cytopenia or autoimmune hepatitis (not recorded which). The source material was peripheral blood.

CDR3 loop: CASSPSSGGSYEQYF. The chain couples TRBV6-5 to TRBJ2-7; as DNA is missing, the TRBD2 call by TCRdb cannot be tested. The CDR3 length is 15 residues. Germline CDR1 and CDR2: MNHEY and SVGAGI.